This TCR beta chain was documented in a study of human T cells and chemical hapten exposure. The overall study: Per-sample variation in TCR yield stemmed mainly from small pooled library volume differences.

Losses at the gene ends were 5 bases for V and 4 bases for J; bases not matched to a gene: 7. The CDR3 has 14 residues. It was the library that attached unique molecular identifiers to individual cDNA molecules. Original processing methods: Sequenced samples showed a median of roughly 99,000 TCRs each, with counts running from about 20,000 to 690,000. TCRdb fed the RACE reads into MiXCR, producing one record per CDR3 protein. These V and J calls are TCRdb output, not the study's own analysis. The repertoire includes over 45,000 distinct CDR3 sequences, 3.5% to 4.5% of them detected once, and 1.5% to 2% sits in the top ten. This clonotype showed up many times. Time point defined: healthy volunteer bleed at 2 weeks. Total RNA came from unfractionated whole blood.

The specimen was whole blood. The chain recombines TRBV12-3 or TRBV12-4 with TRBJ1-1; 7 bases match TRBD1. This TCR was sampled from a female donor in good health. Some clones in this sample may be carry-over from other donors' samples. CDR3 in amino acids: CASSPTSGGTEAFF. The CDR3 region has the DNA TGTGCCAGCAGTCCTACTTCAGGGGGCACTGAAGCTTTCTTT.